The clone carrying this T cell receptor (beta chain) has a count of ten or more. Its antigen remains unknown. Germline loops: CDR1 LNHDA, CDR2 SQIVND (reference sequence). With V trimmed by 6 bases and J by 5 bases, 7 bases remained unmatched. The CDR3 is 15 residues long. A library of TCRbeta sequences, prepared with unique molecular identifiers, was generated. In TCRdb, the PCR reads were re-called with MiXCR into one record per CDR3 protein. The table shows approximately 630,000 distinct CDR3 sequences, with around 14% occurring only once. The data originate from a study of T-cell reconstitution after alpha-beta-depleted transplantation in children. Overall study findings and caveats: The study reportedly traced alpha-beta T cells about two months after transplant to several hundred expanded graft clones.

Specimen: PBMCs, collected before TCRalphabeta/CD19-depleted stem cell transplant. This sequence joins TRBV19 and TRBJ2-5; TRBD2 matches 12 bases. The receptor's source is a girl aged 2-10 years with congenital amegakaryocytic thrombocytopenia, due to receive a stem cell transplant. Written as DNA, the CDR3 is TGTGCCAGTAGACCGACTAGCGGGAGTATCGAGACCCAGTACTTC. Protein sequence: CASRPTSGSIETQYF.